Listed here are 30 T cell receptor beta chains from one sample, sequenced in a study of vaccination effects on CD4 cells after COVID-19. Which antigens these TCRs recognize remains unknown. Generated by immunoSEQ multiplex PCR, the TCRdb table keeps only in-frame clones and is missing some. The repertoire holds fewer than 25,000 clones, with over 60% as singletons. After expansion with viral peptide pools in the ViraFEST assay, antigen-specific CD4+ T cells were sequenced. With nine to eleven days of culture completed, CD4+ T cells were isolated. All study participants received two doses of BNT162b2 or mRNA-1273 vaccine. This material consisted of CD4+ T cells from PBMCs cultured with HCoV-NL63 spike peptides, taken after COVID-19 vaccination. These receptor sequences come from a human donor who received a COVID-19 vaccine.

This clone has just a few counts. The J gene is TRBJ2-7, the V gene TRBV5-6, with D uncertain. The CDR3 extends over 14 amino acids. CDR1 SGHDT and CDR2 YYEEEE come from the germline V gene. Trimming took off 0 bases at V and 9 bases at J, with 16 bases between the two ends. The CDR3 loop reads CASSLGRALAWQYF. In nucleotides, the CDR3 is TGTGCCAGCAGCTTGGGACGGGCCCTGGCTTGGCAGTACTTC.

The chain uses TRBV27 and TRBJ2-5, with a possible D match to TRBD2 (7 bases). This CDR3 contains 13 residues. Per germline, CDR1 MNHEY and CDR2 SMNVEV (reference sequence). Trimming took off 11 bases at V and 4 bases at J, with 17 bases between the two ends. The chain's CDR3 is CACLGGGGETQYF. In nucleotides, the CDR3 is TGTGCCTGTCTGGGGGGAGGGGGAGAGACCCAGTACTTC.

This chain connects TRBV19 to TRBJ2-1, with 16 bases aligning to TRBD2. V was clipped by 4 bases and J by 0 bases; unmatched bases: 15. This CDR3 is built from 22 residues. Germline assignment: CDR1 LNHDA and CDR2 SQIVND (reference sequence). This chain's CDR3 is CASSKPPGTSGRARGSYNEQFF. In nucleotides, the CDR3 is TGTGCCAGTAGTAAGCCCCCAGGGACTAGCGGGAGGGCCCGAGGCTCCTACAATGAGCAGTTCTTC.

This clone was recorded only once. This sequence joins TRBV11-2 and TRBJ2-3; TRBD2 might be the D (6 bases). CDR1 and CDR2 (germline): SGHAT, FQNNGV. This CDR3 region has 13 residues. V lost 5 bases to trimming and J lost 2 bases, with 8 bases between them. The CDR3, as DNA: TGTGCCAGCAGCCCGGGACTCACAGATACGCAGTATTTT. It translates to CASSPGLTDTQYF.

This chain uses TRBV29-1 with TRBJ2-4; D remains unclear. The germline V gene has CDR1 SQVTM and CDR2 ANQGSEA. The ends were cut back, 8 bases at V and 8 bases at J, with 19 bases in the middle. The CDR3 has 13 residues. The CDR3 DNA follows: TGCAGCTTCCAGCCCCCCCGTGGAGACATTCAGTACTTC. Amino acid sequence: CSFQPPRGDIQYF.

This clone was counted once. The CDR3 DNA follows: TGTGCCAGCTCACCGGGACAGGGGAGCGATGGCTACACCTTC. The encoded protein is CASSPGQGSDGYTF. The rearrangement uses TRBV18 and TRBJ1-2; TRBD1 matches at 10 bases. Germline-derived CDR1 and CDR2 are KGHSH and LQKENI. This CDR3 comprises 14 residues. The J segment lost 6 bases and the V segment lost 3 bases, leaving 4 bases of the junction unmatched.

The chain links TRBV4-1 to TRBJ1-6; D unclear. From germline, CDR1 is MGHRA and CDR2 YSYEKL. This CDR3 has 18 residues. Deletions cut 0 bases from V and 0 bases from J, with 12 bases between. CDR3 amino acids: CASSQDRVRISYNSPLHF. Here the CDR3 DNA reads TGCGCCAGCAGCCAAGATAGGGTCCGGATCTCCTATAATTCACCCCTCCACTTT.

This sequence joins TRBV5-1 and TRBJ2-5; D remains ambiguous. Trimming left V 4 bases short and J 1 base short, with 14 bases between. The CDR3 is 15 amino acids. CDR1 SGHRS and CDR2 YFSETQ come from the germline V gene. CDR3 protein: CASSGAGPTQETQYF. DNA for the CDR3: TGCGCCAGCAGCGGAGCTGGACCCACCCAAGAGACCCAGTACTTC.

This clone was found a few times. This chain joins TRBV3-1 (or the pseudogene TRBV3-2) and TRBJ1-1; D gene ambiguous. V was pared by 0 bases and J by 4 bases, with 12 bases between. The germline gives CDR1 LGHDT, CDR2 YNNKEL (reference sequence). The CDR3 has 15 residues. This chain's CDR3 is CASSQETEDFTEAFF. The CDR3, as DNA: TGTGCCAGCAGCCAAGAAACCGAAGATTTCACTGAAGCTTTCTTT.

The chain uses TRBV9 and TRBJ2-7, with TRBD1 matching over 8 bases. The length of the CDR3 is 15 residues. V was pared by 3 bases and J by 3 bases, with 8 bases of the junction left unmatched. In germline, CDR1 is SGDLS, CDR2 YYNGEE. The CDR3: CASSASDRAHYEQYF. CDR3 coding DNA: TGTGCCAGCAGCGCATCGGACAGGGCCCACTACGAGCAGTACTTC. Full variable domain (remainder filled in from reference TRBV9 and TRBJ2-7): DSGVTQTPKHLITATGQRVTLRCSPRSGDLSVYWYQQSLDQGLQFLIQYYNGEERAKGNILERFSAQQFPDLHSELNLSSLELGDSALYFCASSASDRAHYEQYFGPGTRLTVT.

The CDR3 reads CASSTGTGRHEQFF. In nucleotides, the CDR3 is TGTGCCAGCAGCACCGGGACAGGGAGGCATGAGCAGTTCTTC. The V call is TRBV3-1 (or the pseudogene TRBV3-2), the J call TRBJ2-1, with 9 bases matching TRBD1. V trimming: 5 bases; J trimming: 8 bases; junction bases outside the gene matches: 7. Germline V gene sequence: CDR1 LGHDT, CDR2 YNNKEL (reference sequence). There are 14 residues in the CDR3.

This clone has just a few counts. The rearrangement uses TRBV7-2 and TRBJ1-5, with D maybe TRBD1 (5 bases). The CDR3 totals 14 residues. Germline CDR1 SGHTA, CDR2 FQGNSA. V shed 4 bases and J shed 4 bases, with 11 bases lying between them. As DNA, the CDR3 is TGTGCCAGCAGCTCTGCAGGGTGGAATCAGCCCCAGCATTTT. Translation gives CASSSAGWNQPQHF.

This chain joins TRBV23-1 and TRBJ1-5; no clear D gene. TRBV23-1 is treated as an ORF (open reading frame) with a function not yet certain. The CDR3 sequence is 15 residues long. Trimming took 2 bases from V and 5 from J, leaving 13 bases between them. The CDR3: CASSQGAPRDQPQHF. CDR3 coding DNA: TGCGCCAGCAGTCAAGGAGCCCCAAGAGATCAGCCCCAGCATTTT.

CDR3 nucleotides: TGTGCCAGCAGCTTAGGATTGGAGGGGGCCCTCGAAAACACCATATATTTT. Translating it yields CASSLGLEGALENTIYF. The chain has TRBV5-5 and TRBJ1-3; 7 bases are a match to TRBD1. The CDR3 is made up of 17 amino acids. Germline CDR1 and CDR2: SGHKS and YYEKEE (reference sequence). Trimming at V came to 2 bases and at J to 6 bases, leaving 14 bases not matched to a gene.

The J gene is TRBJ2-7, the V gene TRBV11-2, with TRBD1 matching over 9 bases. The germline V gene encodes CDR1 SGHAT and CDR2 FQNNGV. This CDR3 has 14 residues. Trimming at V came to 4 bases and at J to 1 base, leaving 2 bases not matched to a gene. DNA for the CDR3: TGTGCCAGCAGCTCGACAGGGGGTTCCTACGAGCAGTACTTC. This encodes CASSSTGGSYEQYF.

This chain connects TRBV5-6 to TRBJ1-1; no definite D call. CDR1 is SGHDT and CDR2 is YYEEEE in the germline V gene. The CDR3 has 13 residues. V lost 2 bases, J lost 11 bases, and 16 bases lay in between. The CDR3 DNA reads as TGTGCCAGCAGCTTCGAGTTCGGTGGTGAGGCTTTCTTT. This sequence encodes CASSFEFGGEAFF.

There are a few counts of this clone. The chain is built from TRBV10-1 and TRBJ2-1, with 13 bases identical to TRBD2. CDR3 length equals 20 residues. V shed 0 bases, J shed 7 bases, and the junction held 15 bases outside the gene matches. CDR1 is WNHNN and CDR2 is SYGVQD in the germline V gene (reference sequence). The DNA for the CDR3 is TGCGCCAGCAGTGAGTCTTCCGGGACTAGCGGGGACAAGGGCTATAATGAGCAGTTCTTC. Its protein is CASSESSGTSGDKGYNEQFF.

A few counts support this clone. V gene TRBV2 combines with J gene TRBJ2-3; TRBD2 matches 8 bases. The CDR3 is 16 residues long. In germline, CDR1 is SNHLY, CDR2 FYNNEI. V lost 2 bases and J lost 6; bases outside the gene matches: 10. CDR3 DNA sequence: TGTGCCAGCAGTGAAAGGGCGGGAGGATTGGCGGATACGCAGTATTTT. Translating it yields CASSERAGGLADTQYF.

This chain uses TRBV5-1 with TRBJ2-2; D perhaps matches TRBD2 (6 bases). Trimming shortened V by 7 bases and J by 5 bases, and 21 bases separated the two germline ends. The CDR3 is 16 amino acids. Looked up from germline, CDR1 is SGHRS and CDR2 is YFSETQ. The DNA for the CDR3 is TGCGCCAGCCGTGCGGGGAGAGGGGTTACTACCGGGGAGCTGTTTTTT. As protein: CASRAGRGVTTGELFF. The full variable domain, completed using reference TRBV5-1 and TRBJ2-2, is KAGVTQTPRYLIKTRGQQVTLSCSPISGHRSVSWYQQTPGQGLQFLFEYFSETQRNKGNFPGRFSGRQFSNSRSEMNVSTLELGDSALYLCASRAGRGVTTGELFFGEGSRLTVL.

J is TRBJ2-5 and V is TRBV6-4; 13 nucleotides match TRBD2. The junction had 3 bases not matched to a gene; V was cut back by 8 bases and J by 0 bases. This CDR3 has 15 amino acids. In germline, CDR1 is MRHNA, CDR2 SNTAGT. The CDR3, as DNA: TGTGCCAGCGGAGGACTAGCGGGGGACCAAGAGACCCAGTACTTC. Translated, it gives CASGGLAGDQETQYF.

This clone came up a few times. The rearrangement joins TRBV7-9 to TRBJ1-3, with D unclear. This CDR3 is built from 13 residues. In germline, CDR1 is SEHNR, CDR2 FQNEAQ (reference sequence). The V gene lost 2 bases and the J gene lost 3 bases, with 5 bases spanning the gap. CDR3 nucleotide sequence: TGTGCCAGCAGCTTAACCCTTGGAAACACCATATATTTT. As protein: CASSLTLGNTIYF.

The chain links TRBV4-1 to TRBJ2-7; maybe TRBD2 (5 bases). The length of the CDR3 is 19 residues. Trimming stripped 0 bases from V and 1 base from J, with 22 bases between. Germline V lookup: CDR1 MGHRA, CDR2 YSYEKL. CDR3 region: CASSQEAYARDVGSYEQYF. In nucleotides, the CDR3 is TGCGCCAGCAGCCAAGAGGCTTACGCGAGGGATGTGGGGTCCTACGAGCAGTACTTC.

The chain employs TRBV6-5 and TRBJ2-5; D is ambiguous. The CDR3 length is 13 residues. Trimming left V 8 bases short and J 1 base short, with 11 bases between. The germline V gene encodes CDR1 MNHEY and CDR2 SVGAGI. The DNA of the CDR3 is TGTGCCAGCCTACCGGGCCCCCAAGAGACCCAGTACTTC. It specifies CASLPGPQETQYF.

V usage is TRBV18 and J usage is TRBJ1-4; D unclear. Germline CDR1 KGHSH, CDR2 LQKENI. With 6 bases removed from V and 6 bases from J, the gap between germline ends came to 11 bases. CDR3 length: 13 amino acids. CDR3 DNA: TGTGCCAGCTCGCCCGACACCGATGAAAAACTGTTTTTT. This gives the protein CASSPDTDEKLFF.

The CDR3 nucleotides read TGTGCCAGCAACCGTAACACGGCGCCCTATGGCTACACCTTC. It is translated as CASNRNTAPYGYTF. This chain links TRBV7-9 with TRBJ1-2, with D uncertain. This CDR3 spans 14 amino acids. CDR1 SEHNR and CDR2 FQNEAQ come from the germline V gene (reference sequence). V dropped 7 bases and J dropped 4 bases, with 16 bases sitting between them. Full variable domain (rest looked up from reference TRBV7-9 and TRBJ1-2): DTGVSQNPRHKITKRGQNVTFRCDPISEHNRLYWYRQTLGQGPEFLTYFQNEAQLEKSRLLSDRFSAERPKGSFSTLEIQRTEQGDSAMYLCASNRNTAPYGYTFGSGTRLTVV.

CDR3 bases: TGTGCCAGCAGTGAATATCAGGGGCCGGACACTGAAGCTTTCTTT. It specifies CASSEYQGPDTEAFF. The rearrangement uses TRBV25-1 and TRBJ1-1; D might be TRBD1 (6 bases). Per the germline V gene, CDR1 is MGHDK and CDR2 is SYGVNS. This CDR3 is 15 amino acids long. V dropped 0 bases and J dropped 3 bases, with 11 bases sitting between them.

CDR3 in amino acids: CASSPLTSGRPDTQYF. In nucleotides, the CDR3 is TGCGCCAGCAGCCCCCTAACTAGCGGGAGACCAGATACGCAGTATTTT. The rearrangement links TRBV5-1 to TRBJ2-3; 11 nucleotides line up with TRBD2. The junction had 8 bases not matched to a gene; V was cut back by 4 bases and J by 4 bases. CDR1 is SGHRS and CDR2 is YFSETQ in the germline V gene. This CDR3 spans 16 amino acids.

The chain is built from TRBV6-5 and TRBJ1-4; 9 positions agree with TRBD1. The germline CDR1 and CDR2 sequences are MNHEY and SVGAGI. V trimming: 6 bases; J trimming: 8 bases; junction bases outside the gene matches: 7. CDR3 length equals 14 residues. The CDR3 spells CASSLRTGEEKLFF. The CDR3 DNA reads TGTGCCAGCAGCCTAAGGACAGGGGAGGAAAAACTGTTTTTT.

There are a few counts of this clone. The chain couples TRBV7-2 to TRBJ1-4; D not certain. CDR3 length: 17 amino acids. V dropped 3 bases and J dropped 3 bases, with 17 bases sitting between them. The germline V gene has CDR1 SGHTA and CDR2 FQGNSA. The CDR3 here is CASSFYSAGSANEKLFF. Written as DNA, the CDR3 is TGTGCCAGCAGCTTCTACTCGGCCGGTTCGGCTAATGAAAAACTGTTTTTT.

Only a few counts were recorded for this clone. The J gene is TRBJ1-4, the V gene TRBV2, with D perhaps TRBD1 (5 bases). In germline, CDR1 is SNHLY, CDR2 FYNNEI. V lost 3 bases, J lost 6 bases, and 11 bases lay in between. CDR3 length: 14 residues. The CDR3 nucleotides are TGTGCCAGCAGTGAGACAGCAGGCCATGAAAAACTGTTTTTT. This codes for CASSETAGHEKLFF.